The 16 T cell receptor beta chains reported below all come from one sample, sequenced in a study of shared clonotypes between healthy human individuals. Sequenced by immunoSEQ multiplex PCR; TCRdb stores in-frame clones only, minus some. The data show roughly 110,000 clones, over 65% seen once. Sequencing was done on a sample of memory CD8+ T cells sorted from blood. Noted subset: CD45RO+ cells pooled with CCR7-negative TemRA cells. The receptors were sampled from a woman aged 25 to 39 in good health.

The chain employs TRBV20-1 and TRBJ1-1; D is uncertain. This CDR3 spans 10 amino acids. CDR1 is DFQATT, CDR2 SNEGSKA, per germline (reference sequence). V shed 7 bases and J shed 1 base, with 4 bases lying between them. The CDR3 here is CSGRNTEAFF. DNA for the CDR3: TGCAGTGGCAGGAACACTGAAGCTTTCTTT.

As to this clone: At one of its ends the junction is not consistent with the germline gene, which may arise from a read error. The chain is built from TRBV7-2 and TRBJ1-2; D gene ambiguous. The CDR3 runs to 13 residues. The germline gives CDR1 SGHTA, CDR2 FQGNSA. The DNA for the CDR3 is TGTGCCAGCAGCCCCGGTAGGGATTATGTCTACACCTTC. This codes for CASSPGRDYVYTF.

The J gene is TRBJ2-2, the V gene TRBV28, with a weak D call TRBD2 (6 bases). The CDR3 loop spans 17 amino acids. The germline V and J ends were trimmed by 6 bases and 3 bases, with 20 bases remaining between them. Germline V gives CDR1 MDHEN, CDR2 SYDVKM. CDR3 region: CASRLRTPRGDTGELFF. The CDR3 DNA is TGTGCCAGCAGACTAAGAACGCCTCGCGGGGACACCGGGGAGCTGTTTTTT.

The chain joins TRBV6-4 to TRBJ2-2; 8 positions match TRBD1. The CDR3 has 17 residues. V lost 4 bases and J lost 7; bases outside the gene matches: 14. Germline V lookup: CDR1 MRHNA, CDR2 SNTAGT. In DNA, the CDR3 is TGTGCCAGCAGTGTCAATGCAGGGGGCGGAGGCGGCGGGGAGCTGTTTTTT. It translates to CASSVNAGGGGGGELFF.

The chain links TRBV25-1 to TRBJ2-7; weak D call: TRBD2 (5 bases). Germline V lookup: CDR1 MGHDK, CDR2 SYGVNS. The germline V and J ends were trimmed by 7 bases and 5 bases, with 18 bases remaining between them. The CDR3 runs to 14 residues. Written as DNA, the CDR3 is TGTGCCAGCATCTCTACCCAGCGAGGGCACGAGCAGTACTTC. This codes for CASISTQRGHEQYF.

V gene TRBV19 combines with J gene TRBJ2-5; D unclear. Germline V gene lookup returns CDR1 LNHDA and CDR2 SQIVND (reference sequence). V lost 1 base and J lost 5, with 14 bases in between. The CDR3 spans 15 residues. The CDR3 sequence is CASSIGLTAWETQYF. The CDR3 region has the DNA TGTGCCAGTAGTATAGGGTTAACAGCCTGGGAGACCCAGTACTTC.

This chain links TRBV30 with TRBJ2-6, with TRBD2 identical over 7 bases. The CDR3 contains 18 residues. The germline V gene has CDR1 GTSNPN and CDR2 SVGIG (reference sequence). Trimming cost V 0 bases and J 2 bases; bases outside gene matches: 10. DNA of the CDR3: TGTGCCTGGAGTGTATCCGGGGAGGGGCTAGCTGGGGCCAACGTCCTGACTTTC. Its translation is CAWSVSGEGLAGANVLTF.

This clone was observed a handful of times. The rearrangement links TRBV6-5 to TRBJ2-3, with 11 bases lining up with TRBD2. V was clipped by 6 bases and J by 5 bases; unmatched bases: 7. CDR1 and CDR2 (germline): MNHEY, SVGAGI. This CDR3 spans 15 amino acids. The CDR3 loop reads CASSPLAGDLDTQYF. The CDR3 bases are TGTGCCAGCAGCCCACTAGCGGGAGATTTAGATACGCAGTATTTT.

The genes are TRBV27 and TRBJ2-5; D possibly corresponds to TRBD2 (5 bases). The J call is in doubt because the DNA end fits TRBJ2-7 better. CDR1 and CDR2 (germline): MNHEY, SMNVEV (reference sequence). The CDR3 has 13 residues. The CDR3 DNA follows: TGTGCCAGCTCCGGACTGGACTCCTACGAGCAGTACTTC. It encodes CASSGLDSYEQYF.

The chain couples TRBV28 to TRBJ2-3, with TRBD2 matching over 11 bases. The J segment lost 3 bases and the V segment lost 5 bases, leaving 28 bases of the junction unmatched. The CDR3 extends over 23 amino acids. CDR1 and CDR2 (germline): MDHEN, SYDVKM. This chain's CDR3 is CASSLPETYPGLAVERRTDTQYF. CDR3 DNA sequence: TGTGCCAGCAGTCTACCCGAGACATACCCGGGACTAGCGGTAGAGCGTAGGACAGATACGCAGTATTTT. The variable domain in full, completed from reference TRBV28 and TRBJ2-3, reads DVKVTQSSRYLVKRTGEKVFLECVQDMDHENMFWYRQDPGLGLRLIYFSYDVKMKEKGDIPEGYSVSREKKERFSLILESASTNQTSMYLCASSLPETYPGLAVERRTDTQYFGPGTRLTVL.

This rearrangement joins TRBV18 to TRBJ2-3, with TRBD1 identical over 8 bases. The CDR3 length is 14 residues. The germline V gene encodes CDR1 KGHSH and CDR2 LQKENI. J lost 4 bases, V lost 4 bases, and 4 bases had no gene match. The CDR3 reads CASSQDRASDTQYF. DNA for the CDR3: TGTGCCAGCTCACAGGACAGGGCATCAGATACGCAGTATTTT.

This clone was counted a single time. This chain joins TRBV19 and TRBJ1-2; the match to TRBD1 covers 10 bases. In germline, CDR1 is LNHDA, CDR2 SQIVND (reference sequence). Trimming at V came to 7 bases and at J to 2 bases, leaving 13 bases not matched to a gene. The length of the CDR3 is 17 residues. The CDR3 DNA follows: TGTGCCAGTACCTTTCTGAGCACGGGACAGGGGAACTATGGCTACACCTTC. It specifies CASTFLSTGQGNYGYTF.

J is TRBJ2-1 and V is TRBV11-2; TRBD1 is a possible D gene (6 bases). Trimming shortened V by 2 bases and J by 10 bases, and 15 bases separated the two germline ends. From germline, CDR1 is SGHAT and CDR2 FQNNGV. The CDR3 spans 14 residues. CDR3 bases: TGTGCCAGCAGCTTACACAGGGAAACGGGGGAGCAGTTCTTC. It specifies CASSLHRETGEQFF. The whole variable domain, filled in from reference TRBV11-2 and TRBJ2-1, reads EAGVAQSPRYKIIEKRQSVAFWCNPISGHATLYWYQQILGQGPKLLIQFQNNGVVDDSQLPKDRFSAERLKGVDSTLKIQPAKLEDSAVYLCASSLHRETGEQFFGPGTRLTVL.

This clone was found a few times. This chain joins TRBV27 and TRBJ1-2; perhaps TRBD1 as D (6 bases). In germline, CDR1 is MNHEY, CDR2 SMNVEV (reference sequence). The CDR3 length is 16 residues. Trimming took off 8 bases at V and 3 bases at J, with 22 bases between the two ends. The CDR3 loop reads CASLPLYRAGYYGYTF. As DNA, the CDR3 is TGTGCCAGCCTCCCCCTCTACAGGGCTGGGTACTATGGCTACACCTTC.

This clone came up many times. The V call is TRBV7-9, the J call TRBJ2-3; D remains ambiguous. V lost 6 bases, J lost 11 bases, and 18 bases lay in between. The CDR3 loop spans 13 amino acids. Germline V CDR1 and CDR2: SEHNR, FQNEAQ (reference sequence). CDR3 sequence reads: CASRIDSILEQYF. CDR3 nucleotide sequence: TGTGCCAGCAGAATCGACTCGATCCTGGAGCAGTATTTT.

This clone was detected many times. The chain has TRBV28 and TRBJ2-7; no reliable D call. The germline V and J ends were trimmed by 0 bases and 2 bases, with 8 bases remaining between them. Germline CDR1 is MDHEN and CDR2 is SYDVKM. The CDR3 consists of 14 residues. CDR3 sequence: CASSLWDRPYEQYF. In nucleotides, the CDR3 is TGTGCCAGCAGTTTATGGGACCGACCCTACGAGCAGTACTTC.